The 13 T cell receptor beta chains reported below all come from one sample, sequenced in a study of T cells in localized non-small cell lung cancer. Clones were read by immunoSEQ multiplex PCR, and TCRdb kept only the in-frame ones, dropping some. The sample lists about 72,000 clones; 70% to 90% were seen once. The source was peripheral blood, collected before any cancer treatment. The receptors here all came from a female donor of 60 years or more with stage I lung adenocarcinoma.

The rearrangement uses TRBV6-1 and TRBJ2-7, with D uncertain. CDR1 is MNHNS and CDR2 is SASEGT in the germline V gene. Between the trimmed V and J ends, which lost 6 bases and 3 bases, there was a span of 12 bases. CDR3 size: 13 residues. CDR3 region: CASSPYQNYEQYF. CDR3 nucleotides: TGTGCCAGCAGCCCCTACCAGAACTACGAGCAGTACTTC.

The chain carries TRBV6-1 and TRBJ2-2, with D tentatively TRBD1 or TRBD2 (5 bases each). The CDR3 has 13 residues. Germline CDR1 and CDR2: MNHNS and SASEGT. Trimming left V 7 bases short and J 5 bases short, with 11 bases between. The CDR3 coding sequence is TGTGCCAGCACGGGCGAGGGGACCGGGGAGCTGTTTTTT. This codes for CASTGEGTGELFF.

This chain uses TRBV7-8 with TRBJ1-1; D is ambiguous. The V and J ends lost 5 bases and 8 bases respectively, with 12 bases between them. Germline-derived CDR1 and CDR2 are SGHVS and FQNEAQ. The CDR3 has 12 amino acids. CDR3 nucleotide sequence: TGTGCCAGCAGCCCAGGACGGTCGGAAGCTTTCTTT. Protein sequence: CASSPGRSEAFF.

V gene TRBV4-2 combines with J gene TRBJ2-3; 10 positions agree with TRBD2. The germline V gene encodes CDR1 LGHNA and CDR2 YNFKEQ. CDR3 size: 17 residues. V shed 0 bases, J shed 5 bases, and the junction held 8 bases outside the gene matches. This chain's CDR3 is CASSQELAGERGDTQYF. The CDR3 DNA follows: TGTGCCAGCAGCCAAGAGCTAGCGGGAGAGCGGGGAGATACGCAGTATTTT.

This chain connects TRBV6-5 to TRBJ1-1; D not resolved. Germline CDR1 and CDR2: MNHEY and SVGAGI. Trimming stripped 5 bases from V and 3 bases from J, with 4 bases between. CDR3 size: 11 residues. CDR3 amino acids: CASSRDTEAFF. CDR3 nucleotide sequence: TGTGCCAGCAGTAGGGACACTGAAGCTTTCTTT.

CDR3 nucleotides: TGTGCCAGCCAGGAGGGCTCATATAGCAATCAGCCCCAGCATTTT. The encoded protein is CASQEGSYSNQPQHF. V usage is TRBV7-9 and J usage is TRBJ1-5, with D unclear. V lost 8 bases and J 0 bases, leaving 14 bases between the germline ends. The CDR3 extends over 15 amino acids. Germline V gene sequence: CDR1 SEHNR, CDR2 FQNEAQ (reference sequence).

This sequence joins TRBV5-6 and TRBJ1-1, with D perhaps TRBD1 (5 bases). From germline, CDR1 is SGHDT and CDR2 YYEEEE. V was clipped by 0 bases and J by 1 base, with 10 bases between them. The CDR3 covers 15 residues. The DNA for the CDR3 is TGTGCCAGCAGCTTGGGGTGGGGCAGGAACACTGAAGCTTTCTTT. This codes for CASSLGWGRNTEAFF.

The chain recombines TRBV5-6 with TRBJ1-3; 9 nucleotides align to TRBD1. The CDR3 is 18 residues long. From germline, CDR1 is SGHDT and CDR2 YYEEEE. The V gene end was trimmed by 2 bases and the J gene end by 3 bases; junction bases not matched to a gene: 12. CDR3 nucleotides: TGTGCCAGCAGCTTTTCGGCGCTGAGGACAGGGGTTGGAAACACCATATATTTT. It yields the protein CASSFSALRTGVGNTIYF. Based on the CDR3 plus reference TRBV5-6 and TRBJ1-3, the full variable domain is DAGVTQSPTHLIKTRGQQVTLRCSPKSGHDTVSWYQQALGQGPQFIFQYYEEEERQRGNFPDRFSGHQFPNYSSELNVNALLLGDSALYLCASSFSALRTGVGNTIYFGEGSWLTVV.

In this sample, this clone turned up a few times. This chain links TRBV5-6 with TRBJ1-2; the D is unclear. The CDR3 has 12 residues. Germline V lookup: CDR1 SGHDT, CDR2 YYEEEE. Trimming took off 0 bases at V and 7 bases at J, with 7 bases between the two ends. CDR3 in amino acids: CASSLVGFGYTF. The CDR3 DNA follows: TGTGCCAGCAGCTTGGTTGGGTTTGGCTACACCTTC.

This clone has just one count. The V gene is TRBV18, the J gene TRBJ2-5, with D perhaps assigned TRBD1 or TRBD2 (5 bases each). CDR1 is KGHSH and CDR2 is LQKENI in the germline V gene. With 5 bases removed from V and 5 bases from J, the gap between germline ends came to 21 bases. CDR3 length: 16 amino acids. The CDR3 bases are TGTGCCAGCTCAATAACCGGGACCGGGATTAGGGAGACCCAGTACTTC. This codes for CASSITGTGIRETQYF.

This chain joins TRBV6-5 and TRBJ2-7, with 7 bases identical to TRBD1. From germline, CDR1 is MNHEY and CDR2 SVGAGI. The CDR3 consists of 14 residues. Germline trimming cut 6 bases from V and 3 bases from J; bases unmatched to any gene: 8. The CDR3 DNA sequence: TGTGCCAGCAGCTACCAGGGGGACAGCTACGAGCAGTACTTC. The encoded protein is CASSYQGDSYEQYF.

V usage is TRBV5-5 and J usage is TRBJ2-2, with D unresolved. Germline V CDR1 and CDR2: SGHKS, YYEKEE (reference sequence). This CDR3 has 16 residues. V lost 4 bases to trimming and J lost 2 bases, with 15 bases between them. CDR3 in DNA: TGTGCCAGCAGCCCACGCATGACGGGTAACACCGGGGAGCTGTTTTTT. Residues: CASSPRMTGNTGELFF. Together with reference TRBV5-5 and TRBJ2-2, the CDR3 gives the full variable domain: DAGVTQSPTHLIKTRGQQVTLRCSPISGHKSVSWYQQVLGQGPQFIFQYYEKEERGRGNFPDRFSARQFPNYSSELNVNALLLGDSALYLCASSPRMTGNTGELFFGEGSRLTVL.

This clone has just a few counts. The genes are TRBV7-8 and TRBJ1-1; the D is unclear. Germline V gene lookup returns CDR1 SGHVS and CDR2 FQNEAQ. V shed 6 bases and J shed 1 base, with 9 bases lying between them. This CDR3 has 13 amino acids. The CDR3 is CASRRLQNTEAFF. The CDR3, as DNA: TGTGCCAGCAGGCGACTTCAGAACACTGAAGCTTTCTTT.